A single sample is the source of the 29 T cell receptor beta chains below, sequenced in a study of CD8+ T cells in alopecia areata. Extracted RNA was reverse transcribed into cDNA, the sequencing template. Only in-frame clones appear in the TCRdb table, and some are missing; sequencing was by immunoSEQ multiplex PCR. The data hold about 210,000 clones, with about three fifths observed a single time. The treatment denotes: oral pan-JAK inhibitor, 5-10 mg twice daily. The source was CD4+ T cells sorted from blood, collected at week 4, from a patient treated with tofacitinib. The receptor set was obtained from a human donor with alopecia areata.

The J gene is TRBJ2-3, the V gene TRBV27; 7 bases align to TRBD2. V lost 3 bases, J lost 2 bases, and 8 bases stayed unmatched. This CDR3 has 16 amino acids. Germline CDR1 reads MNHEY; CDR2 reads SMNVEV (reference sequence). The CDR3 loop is CASSLVGGGVTDTQYF. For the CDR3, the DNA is TGTGCCAGCAGTTTGGTAGGCGGGGGAGTCACAGATACGCAGTATTTT.

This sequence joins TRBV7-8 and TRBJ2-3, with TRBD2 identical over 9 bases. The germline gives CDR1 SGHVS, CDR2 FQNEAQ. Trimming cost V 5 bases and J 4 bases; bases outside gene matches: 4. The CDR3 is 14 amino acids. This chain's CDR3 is CASSQAGGPDTQYF. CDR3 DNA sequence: TGTGCCAGCAGCCAAGCGGGGGGTCCAGATACGCAGTATTTT.

The CDR3 DNA sequence: TGTGCCAGCCTCGGGATAGGGGGCTACGAGCAGTACTTC. Protein: CASLGIGGYEQYF. The chain carries TRBV11-2 and TRBJ2-7, with D perhaps matching TRBD1 (6 bases). Germline V CDR1 and CDR2: SGHAT, FQNNGV. The CDR3 totals 13 residues. Trimming stripped 8 bases from V and 3 bases from J, with 14 bases between.

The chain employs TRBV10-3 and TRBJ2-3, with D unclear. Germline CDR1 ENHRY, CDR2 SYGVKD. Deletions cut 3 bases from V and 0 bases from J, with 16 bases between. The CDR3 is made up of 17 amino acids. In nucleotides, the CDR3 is TGTGCCATCAGTGAAGGCTCAAGGCAGACTAGCACAGATACGCAGTATTTT. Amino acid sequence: CAISEGSRQTSTDTQYF.

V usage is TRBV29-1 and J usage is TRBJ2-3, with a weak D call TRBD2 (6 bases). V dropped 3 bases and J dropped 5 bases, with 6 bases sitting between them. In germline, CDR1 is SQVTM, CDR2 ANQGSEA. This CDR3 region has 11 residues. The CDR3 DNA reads TGCAGCGTTGACGGGGGAGATACGCAGTATTTT. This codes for CSVDGGDTQYF.

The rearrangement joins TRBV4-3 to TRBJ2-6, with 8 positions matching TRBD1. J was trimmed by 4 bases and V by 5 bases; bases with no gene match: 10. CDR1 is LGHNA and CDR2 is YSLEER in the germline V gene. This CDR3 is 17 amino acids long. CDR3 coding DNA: TGCGCCAGCAGCTGGAACAGGGGGTTTGCAGGGGCCAACGTCCTGACTTTC. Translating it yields CASSWNRGFAGANVLTF.

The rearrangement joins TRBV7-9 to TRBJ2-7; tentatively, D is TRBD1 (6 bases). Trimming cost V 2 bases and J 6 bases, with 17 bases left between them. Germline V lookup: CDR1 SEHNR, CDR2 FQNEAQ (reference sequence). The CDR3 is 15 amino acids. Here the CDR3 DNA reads TGTGCCAGCAGCTTATTTCCCCCAACAGGGATCGAGCAGTACTTC. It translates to CASSLFPPTGIEQYF. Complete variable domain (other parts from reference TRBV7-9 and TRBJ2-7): DTGVSQNPRHKITKRGQNVTFRCDPISEHNRLYWYRQTLGQGPEFLTYFQNEAQLEKSRLLSDRFSAERPKGSFSTLEIQRTEQGDSAMYLCASSLFPPTGIEQYFGPGTRLTVT.

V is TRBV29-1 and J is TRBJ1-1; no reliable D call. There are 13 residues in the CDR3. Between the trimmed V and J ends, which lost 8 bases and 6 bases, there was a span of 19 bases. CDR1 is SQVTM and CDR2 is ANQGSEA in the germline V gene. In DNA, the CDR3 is TGCAGCACCTCCCCCAGGTTAGCCGCTGAAGCTTTCTTT. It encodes CSTSPRLAAEAFF.

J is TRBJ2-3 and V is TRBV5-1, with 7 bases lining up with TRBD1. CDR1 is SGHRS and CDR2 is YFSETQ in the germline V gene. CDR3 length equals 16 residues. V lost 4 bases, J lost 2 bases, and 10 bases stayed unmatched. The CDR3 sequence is CASSVDPGQITDTQYF. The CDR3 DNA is TGCGCCAGCAGCGTCGATCCGGGACAGATCACAGATACGCAGTATTTT.

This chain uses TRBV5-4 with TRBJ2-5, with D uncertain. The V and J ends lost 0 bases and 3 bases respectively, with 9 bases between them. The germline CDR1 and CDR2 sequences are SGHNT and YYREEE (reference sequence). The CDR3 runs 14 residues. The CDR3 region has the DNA TGTGCCAGCAGCTTGGCCAACAGAGAAGAGACCCAGTACTTC. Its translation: CASSLANREETQYF. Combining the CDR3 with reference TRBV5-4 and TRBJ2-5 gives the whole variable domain ETGVTQSPTHLIKTRGQQVTLRCSSQSGHNTVSWYQQALGQGPQFIFQYYREEENGRGNFPPRFSGLQFPNYSSELNVNALELDDSALYLCASSLANREETQYFGPGTRLLVL.

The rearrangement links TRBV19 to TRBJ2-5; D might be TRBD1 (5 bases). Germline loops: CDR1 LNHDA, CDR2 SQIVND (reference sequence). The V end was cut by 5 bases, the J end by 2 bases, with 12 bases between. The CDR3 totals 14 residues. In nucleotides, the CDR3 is TGTGCCAGTAGTCCCAGGGCCTATCAAGAGACCCAGTACTTC. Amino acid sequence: CASSPRAYQETQYF.

The CDR3 sequence: CASSSRLAGFTGELFF. The CDR3 DNA sequence: TGTGCCAGCAGCTCCCGACTAGCGGGGTTCACCGGGGAGCTGTTTTTT. V gene TRBV5-6 combines with J gene TRBJ2-2; 11 bases agree with TRBD2. Trimming removed 3 bases from V and 4 bases from J; junction bases left unmatched: 5. Germline V gives CDR1 SGHDT, CDR2 YYEEEE. This CDR3 is 16 amino acids long.

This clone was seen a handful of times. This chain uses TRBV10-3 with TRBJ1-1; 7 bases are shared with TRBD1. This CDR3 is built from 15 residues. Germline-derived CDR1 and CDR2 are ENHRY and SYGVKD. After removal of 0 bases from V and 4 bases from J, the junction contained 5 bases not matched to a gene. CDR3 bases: TGTGCCATCAGTGAGTCCGGACAGGTGGGCACTGAAGCTTTCTTT. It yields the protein CAISESGQVGTEAFF.

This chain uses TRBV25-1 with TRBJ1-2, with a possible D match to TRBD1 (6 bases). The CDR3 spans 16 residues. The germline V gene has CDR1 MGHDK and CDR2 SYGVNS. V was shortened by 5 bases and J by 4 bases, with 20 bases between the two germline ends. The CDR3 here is CASSSRRRTDSYGYTF. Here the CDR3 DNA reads TGTGCCAGCAGTAGCCGAAGAAGGACAGATTCCTATGGCTACACCTTC.

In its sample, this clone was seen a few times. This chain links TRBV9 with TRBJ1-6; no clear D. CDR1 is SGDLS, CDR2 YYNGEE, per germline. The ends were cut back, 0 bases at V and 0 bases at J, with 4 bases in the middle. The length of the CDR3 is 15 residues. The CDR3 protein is CASSVDSSYNSPLHF. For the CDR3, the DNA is TGTGCCAGCAGCGTAGACAGCTCCTATAATTCACCCCTCCACTTT.

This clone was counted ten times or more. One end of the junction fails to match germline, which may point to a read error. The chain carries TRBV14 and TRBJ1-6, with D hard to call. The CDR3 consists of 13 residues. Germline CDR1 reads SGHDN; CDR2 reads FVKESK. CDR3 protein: CASSQTLNTPLHF. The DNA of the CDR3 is TGTGCCAGCAGCCAGACCCTTAATACACCCCTCCACTTT. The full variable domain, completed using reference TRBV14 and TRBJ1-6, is EAGVTQFPSHSVIEKGQTVTLRCDPISGHDNLYWYRRVMGKEIKFLLHFVKESKQDESGMPNNRFLAERTGGTYSTLKVQPAELEDSGVYFCASSQTLNTPLHFGNGTRLTVT.

The CDR3 sequence: CASSHKETQYF. Here the CDR3 DNA reads TGTGCCAGCAGCCACAAAGAGACCCAGTACTTC. The rearrangement links TRBV11-2 to TRBJ2-5; D ambiguous. Germline V gene data show CDR1 as SGHAT and CDR2 as FQNNGV. V was pared by 5 bases and J by 3 bases, with 4 bases between. The CDR3 has 11 residues.

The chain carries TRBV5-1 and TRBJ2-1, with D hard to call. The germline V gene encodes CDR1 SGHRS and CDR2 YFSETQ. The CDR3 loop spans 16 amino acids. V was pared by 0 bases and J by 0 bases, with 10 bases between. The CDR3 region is CASSLGAPSSYNEQFF. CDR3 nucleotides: TGCGCCAGCAGCTTGGGGGCTCCGAGCTCCTACAATGAGCAGTTCTTC.

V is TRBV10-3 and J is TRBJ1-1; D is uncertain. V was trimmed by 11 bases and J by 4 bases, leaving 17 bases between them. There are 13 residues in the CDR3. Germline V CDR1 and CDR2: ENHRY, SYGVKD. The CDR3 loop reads CAAHRAEGTEAFF. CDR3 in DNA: TGTGCCGCCCACCGGGCCGAGGGCACTGAAGCTTTCTTT.

CDR3 sequence: CASSQSLSTDTQYF. The CDR3, as DNA: TGTGCCAGCAGCCAATCGCTAAGCACAGATACGCAGTATTTT. V and J are TRBV16 and TRBJ2-3; D ambiguous. CDR3 size: 14 residues. Trimming removed 0 bases from V and 0 bases from J, with 4 bases in between. Germline V gives CDR1 KGHSY, CDR2 FQNENV.

CDR3 sequence (DNA): TGTGCCTGGAGTGGGCTCGTCCTAACCCAGTACTTC. Its protein is CAWSGLVLTQYF. The V call is TRBV30, the J call TRBJ2-5; no definite D call. This CDR3 comprises 12 residues. Germline loops: CDR1 GTSNPN, CDR2 SVGIG (reference sequence). With 1 base removed from V and 8 bases from J, the gap between germline ends came to 11 bases.

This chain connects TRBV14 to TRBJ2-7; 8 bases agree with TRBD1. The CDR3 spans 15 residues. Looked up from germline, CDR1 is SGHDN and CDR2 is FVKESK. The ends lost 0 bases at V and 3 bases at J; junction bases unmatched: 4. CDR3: CASSQERTGSYEQYF. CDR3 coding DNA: TGTGCCAGCAGCCAAGAAAGGACAGGGAGCTACGAGCAGTACTTC. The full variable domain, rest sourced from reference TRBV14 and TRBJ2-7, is EAGVTQFPSHSVIEKGQTVTLRCDPISGHDNLYWYRRVMGKEIKFLLHFVKESKQDESGMPNNRFLAERTGGTYSTLKVQPAELEDSGVYFCASSQERTGSYEQYFGPGTRLTVT.

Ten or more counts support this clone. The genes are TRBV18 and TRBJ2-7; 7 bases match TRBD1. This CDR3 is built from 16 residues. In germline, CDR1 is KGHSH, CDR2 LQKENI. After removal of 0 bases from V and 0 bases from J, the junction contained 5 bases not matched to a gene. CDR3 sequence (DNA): TGTGCCAGCTCACCACCCGCTCCAGGGGGCTCCTACGAGCAGTACTTC. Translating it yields CASSPPAPGGSYEQYF.

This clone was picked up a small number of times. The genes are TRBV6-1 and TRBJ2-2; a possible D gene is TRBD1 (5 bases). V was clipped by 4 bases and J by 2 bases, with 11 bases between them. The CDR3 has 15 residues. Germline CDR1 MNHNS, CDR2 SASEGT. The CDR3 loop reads CASSVGHLNTGELFF. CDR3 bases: TGTGCCAGCAGTGTAGGACATCTAAACACCGGGGAGCTGTTTTTT.

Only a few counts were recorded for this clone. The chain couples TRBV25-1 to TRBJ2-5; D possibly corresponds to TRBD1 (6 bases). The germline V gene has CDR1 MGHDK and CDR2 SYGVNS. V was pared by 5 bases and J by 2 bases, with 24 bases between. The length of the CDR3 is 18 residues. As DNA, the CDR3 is TGTGCCAGCAGTCCATTACCCGACCACAGGGAACCGCAAGAGACCCAGTACTTC. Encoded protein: CASSPLPDHREPQETQYF. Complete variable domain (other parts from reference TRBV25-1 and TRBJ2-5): EADIYQTPRYLVIGTGKKITLECSQTMGHDKMYWYQQDPGMELHLIHYSYGVNSTEKGDLSSESTVSRIRTEHFPLTLESARPSHTSQYLCASSPLPDHREPQETQYFGPGTRLLVL.

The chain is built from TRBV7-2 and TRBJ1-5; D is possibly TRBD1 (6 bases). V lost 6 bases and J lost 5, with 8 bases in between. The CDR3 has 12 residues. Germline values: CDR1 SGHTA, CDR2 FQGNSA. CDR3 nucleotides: TGTGCCAGCAGTTACAGGGATCAGCCCCAGCATTTT. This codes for CASSYRDQPQHF. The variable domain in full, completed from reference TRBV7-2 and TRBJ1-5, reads GAGVSQSPSNKVTEKGKDVELRCDPISGHTALYWYRQSLGQGLEFLIYFQGNSAPDKSGLPSDRFSAERTGGSVSTLTIQRTQQEDSAVYLCASSYRDQPQHFGDGTRLSIL.

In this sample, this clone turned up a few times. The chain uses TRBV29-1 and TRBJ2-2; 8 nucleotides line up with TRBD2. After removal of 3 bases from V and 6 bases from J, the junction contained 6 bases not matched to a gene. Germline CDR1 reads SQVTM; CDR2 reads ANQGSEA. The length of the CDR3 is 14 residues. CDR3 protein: CSVDERGNSGELFF. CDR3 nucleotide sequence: TGCAGCGTTGACGAGCGGGGGAATTCCGGGGAGCTGTTTTTT.

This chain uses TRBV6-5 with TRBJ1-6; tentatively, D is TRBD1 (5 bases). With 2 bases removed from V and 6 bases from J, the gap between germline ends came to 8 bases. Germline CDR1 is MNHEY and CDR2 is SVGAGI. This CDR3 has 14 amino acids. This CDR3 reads CASSYGGRNSPLHF. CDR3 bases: TGTGCCAGCAGTTACGGGGGACGTAATTCACCCCTCCACTTT.

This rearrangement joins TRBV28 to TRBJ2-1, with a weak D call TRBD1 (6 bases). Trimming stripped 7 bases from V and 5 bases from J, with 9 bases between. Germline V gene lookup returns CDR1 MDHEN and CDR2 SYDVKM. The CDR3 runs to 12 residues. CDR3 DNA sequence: TGTGCCAGCAAAGCAGGGGACAATGAGCAGTTCTTC. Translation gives CASKAGDNEQFF.